The 24 T cell receptor beta chains listed next were all sequenced from one sample in a study of Ad26.COV2.S vaccination and SARS-CoV-2 variants. The sample's treatment: 19 received Ad26.COV2.S at low or high dose, single or two shots; 5 received placebo; per-sample allocation not given. Each sample was drawn 63 days after the first injection (of vaccine or placebo). TCRdb's table, derived via immunoSEQ multiplex PCR, lists solely in-frame clones and lacks some. The sample has hundreds of thousands of clones, 80% to 90% seen once. The sample in question was peripheral blood, obtained in a trial of Ad26.COV2.S vaccine versus placebo. These receptors came from a person between 18 and 65 years old who received the Ad26.COV2.S COVID-19 vaccine or a placebo.

This chain joins TRBV2 and TRBJ2-2; D call uncertain. CDR1 and CDR2 (germline): SNHLY, FYNNEI. Trimming shortened V by 1 base and J by 6 bases, and 3 bases separated the two germline ends. The CDR3 covers 12 residues. The CDR3 sequence: CASSEVPGELFF. DNA of the CDR3: TGTGCCAGCAGTGAAGTCCCCGGGGAGCTGTTTTTT.

J is TRBJ2-7 and V is TRBV29-1, with TRBD2 matching over 15 bases. CDR1 is SQVTM and CDR2 is ANQGSEA in the germline V gene. The CDR3 has 13 residues. The junction had 3 bases not matched to a gene; V was cut back by 7 bases and J by 5 bases. This CDR3 is CSAGLAGGHEQYF. The CDR3 nucleotides read TGCAGCGCGGGACTAGCGGGAGGTCACGAGCAGTACTTC.

This sequence joins TRBV11-3 and TRBJ1-6; D is ambiguous. This CDR3 comprises 15 residues. The germline CDR1 and CDR2 sequences are SGHNT and YENEEA. V was trimmed by 0 bases and J by 7 bases, leaving 10 bases between them. Here the CDR3 DNA reads TGTGCCAGCAGCTTAGATAGCGCGGCGAATTCACCCCTCCACTTT. Protein: CASSLDSAANSPLHF.

The chain couples TRBV7-9 to TRBJ1-1; tentative D call: TRBD1 (5 bases). Germline loops: CDR1 SEHNR, CDR2 FQNEAQ (reference sequence). The CDR3 extends over 13 amino acids. The V end lost 0 bases, the J end lost 4 bases, and 6 bases lay between the germline ends. The CDR3 reads CASSLAGTTEAFF. The CDR3 DNA sequence: TGTGCCAGCAGCTTAGCCGGGACCACTGAAGCTTTCTTT.

The V gene is TRBV2, the J gene TRBJ2-5; TRBD2 is a possible D gene (6 bases). The V end lost 8 bases, the J end lost 1 base, and 11 bases lay between the germline ends. CDR1 is SNHLY, CDR2 FYNNEI, per germline. This CDR3 has 13 amino acids. The CDR3 sequence: CASERDFQETQYF. CDR3 nucleotide sequence: TGTGCCAGCGAACGGGACTTCCAAGAGACCCAGTACTTC.

The CDR3 sequence: CASSRSGTYNEQFF. In DNA, the CDR3 is TGTGCCAGCAGCCGGTCCGGGACTTACAATGAGCAGTTCTTC. The gene calls are TRBV5-5 and TRBJ2-1; tentative D call: TRBD2 (6 bases). The CDR3 is 14 amino acids. CDR1 SGHKS and CDR2 YYEKEE come from the germline V gene (reference sequence). V lost 4 bases to trimming and J lost 4 bases, with 12 bases between them.

The CDR3 sequence: CASSEATYNSPLHF. The CDR3 DNA is TGTGCCAGCAGCGAGGCTACCTATAATTCACCCCTCCACTTT. This chain links TRBV7-6 with TRBJ1-6; D ambiguous. The length of the CDR3 is 14 residues. Trimming shortened V by 5 bases and J by 2 bases, and 7 bases separated the two germline ends. Per the germline V gene, CDR1 is SGHVS and CDR2 is FNYEAQ.

This clone was recorded only once. The V gene is TRBV2, the J gene TRBJ1-5; no clear D gene. Germline assignment: CDR1 SNHLY and CDR2 FYNNEI. Deletions cut 6 bases from V and 0 bases from J, with 9 bases between. The CDR3 has 14 amino acids. For the CDR3, the DNA is TGTGCCAGCAGCGGACTCCTTAGCAATCAGCCCCAGCATTTT. Protein: CASSGLLSNQPQHF.

This clone was recorded only once. The chain links TRBV7-9 to TRBJ1-2; TRBD1 is a possible D gene (6 bases). CDR1 and CDR2 (germline): SEHNR, FQNEAQ (reference sequence). The CDR3 extends over 14 amino acids. V lost 1 base, J lost 3 bases, and 9 bases lay in between. The CDR3 protein is CASSLGSGDYGYTF. CDR3 DNA sequence: TGTGCCAGCAGCTTAGGTTCAGGGGACTATGGCTACACCTTC. The variable domain in full, with the rest retrieved from reference TRBV7-9 and TRBJ1-2, is DTGVSQNPRHKITKRGQNVTFRCDPISEHNRLYWYRQTLGQGPEFLTYFQNEAQLEKSRLLSDRFSAERPKGSFSTLEIQRTEQGDSAMYLCASSLGSGDYGYTFGSGTRLTVV.

This clone has only one observation. V is TRBV7-8 and J is TRBJ2-3; 11 nucleotides match TRBD2. Germline assignment: CDR1 SGHVS and CDR2 FQNEAQ. V dropped 1 base and J dropped 4; count of bases not matched to a gene: 7. The CDR3 contains 17 residues. The CDR3 coding sequence is TGTGCCAGCAGCTTAGATTCTAGCGGGAGGTATGCAGATACGCAGTATTTT. As protein: CASSLDSSGRYADTQYF.

The V gene is TRBV6-1, the J gene TRBJ1-2; possibly TRBD1 for D (5 bases). CDR1 is MNHNS, CDR2 SASEGT, per germline. Trimming cost V 2 bases and J 2 bases, with 6 bases left between them. There are 13 residues in the CDR3. CDR3 nucleotides: TGTGCCAGCAGTGAACGGGGGAACTATGGCTACACCTTC. The encoded protein is CASSERGNYGYTF.

J is TRBJ2-3 and V is TRBV6-5, with 9 bases fitting TRBD2. This CDR3 spans 15 amino acids. CDR1 is MNHEY and CDR2 is SVGAGI in the germline V gene. The V segment lost 6 bases and the J segment 2 bases; nucleotides outside the gene matches: 6. The CDR3 nucleotides are TGTGCCAGCAGACGTAGCGGGGGAGACACAGATACGCAGTATTTT. Protein sequence: CASRRSGGDTDTQYF.

Remarks on this clone: Other DNA sequences in the same sample also yield this CDR3. V usage is TRBV30 and J usage is TRBJ1-6; TRBD1 is a possible D gene (5 bases). The V end was cut by 2 bases, the J end by 10 bases, with 12 bases between. The germline V gene has CDR1 GTSNPN and CDR2 SVGIG (reference sequence). The length of the CDR3 is 13 residues. CDR3 protein: CAWSWQGNSPLHF. The CDR3 region has the DNA TGTGCCTGGAGTTGGCAGGGAAACTCACCCCTCCACTTT.

V is TRBV5-1 and J is TRBJ2-2; the D gene is possibly TRBD2 (6 bases). From germline, CDR1 is SGHRS and CDR2 YFSETQ. The V end lost 7 bases, the J end lost 4 bases, and 17 bases lay between the germline ends. There are 15 residues in the CDR3. The CDR3 spells CASFWGDSITGELFF. In DNA, the CDR3 is TGCGCCAGCTTTTGGGGGGACTCTATCACCGGGGAGCTGTTTTTT.

The chain links TRBV15 to TRBJ1-4, with no clear D. CDR3 length equals 15 residues. Germline V lookup: CDR1 LNHNV, CDR2 YYDKDF (reference sequence). Trimming cost V 0 bases and J 5 bases, with 10 bases left between them. The CDR3 loop is CATSRDSGRNEKLFF. In DNA form, the CDR3 reads TGTGCCACCAGCAGAGATTCGGGCCGAAATGAAAAACTGTTTTTT. Full variable domain (outside the CDR3, taken from reference TRBV15 and TRBJ1-4): DAMVIQNPRYQVTQFGKPVTLSCSQTLNHNVMYWYQQKSSQAPKLLFHYYDKDFNNEADTPDNFQSRRPNTSFCFLDIRSPGLGDTAMYLCATSRDSGRNEKLFFGSGTQLSVL.

The V and J genes are TRBV6-5 and TRBJ1-1; no clear D gene. The CDR3 sequence is 13 residues long. CDR1 is MNHEY and CDR2 is SVGAGI in the germline V gene. V was trimmed by 6 bases and J by 4 bases, leaving 12 bases between them. CDR3 DNA: TGTGCCAGCAGGGCAGAGATCGTCACTGAAGCTTTCTTT. This codes for CASRAEIVTEAFF.

The genes are TRBV6-6 and TRBJ1-1; D call uncertain. The length of the CDR3 is 14 residues. The V and J ends lost 5 bases and 0 bases respectively, with 10 bases between them. Germline assignment: CDR1 MNHNY and CDR2 SVGAGI (reference sequence). CDR3 region: CASSPNSLNTEAFF. Written as DNA, the CDR3 is TGTGCCAGCAGTCCCAATTCATTGAACACTGAAGCTTTCTTT.

The chain has TRBV5-4 and TRBJ1-3; D possibly corresponds to TRBD1 (5 bases). V was trimmed by 9 bases and J by 0 bases, leaving 13 bases between them. CDR3 size: 14 residues. CDR1 and CDR2 from the germline V gene are SGHNT and YYREEE (reference sequence). CDR3 DNA sequence: TGTGCCACTACGGACACCGGCTCTGGAAACACCATATATTTT. Its protein product is CATTDTGSGNTIYF.

The chain carries TRBV6-5 and TRBJ1-5; D gene ambiguous. Deletions cut 0 bases from V and 9 bases from J, with 9 bases between. Germline assignment: CDR1 MNHEY and CDR2 SVGAGI. The CDR3 runs to 13 residues. DNA for the CDR3: TGTGCCAGCAGTTACTCAGGGAGAGGGCCCCAGCATTTT. Protein: CASSYSGRGPQHF.

The chain combines TRBV24-1 with TRBJ2-1; no clear D gene. Between the trimmed V and J ends, which lost 3 bases and 0 bases, there was a span of 8 bases. The CDR3 spans 15 residues. Germline lookup yields CDR1 KGHDR and CDR2 SFDVKD. The CDR3 bases are TGTGCCACCAGTGATGGGCTTACCTCCTACAATGAGCAGTTCTTC. Amino acids: CATSDGLTSYNEQFF.

V gene TRBV11-3 combines with J gene TRBJ1-5, with D tentatively TRBD1 (5 bases). This CDR3 has 16 amino acids. Germline CDR1 reads SGHNT; CDR2 reads YENEEA. V lost 1 base, J lost 2 bases, and 12 bases lay in between. Here the CDR3 reads CASSLGQGLGNQPQHF. The DNA for the CDR3 is TGTGCCAGCAGCTTAGGGCAGGGTCTCGGCAATCAGCCCCAGCATTTT. Full variable domain (rest looked up from reference TRBV11-3 and TRBJ1-5): EAGVVQSPRYKIIEKKQPVAFWCNPISGHNTLYWYLQNLGQGPELLIRYENEEAVDDSQLPKDRFSAERLKGVDSTLKIQPAELGDSAVYLCASSLGQGLGNQPQHFGDGTRLSIL.

The rearrangement links TRBV3-1 (or the pseudogene TRBV3-2) to TRBJ2-3; either TRBD1 or TRBD2 may fit D (5 bases each). Looked up from germline, CDR1 is LGHDT and CDR2 is YNNKEL (reference sequence). This CDR3 contains 15 residues. V shed 2 bases and J shed 0 bases, with 9 bases lying between them. The CDR3 bases are TGTGCCAGCAGCCAAAGACGGGACAGCACAGATACGCAGTATTTT. This translates into CASSQRRDSTDTQYF.

The chain has TRBV20-1 and TRBJ2-7, with no clear D. The V end lost 3 bases, the J end lost 2 bases, and 11 bases lay between the germline ends. This CDR3 spans 13 amino acids. CDR1 and CDR2 from the germline V gene are DFQATT and SNEGSKA (reference sequence). The CDR3 region is CSASTTGPYEQYF. The CDR3 DNA follows: TGCAGTGCTAGTACTACCGGTCCCTACGAGCAGTACTTC.

J is TRBJ1-2 and V is TRBV6-6, with D possibly TRBD1 on 5 matching bases. The V gene's germline CDR1 is MNHNY and CDR2 SVGAGI (reference sequence). The CDR3 is made up of 14 amino acids. V dropped 8 bases and J dropped 8 bases, with 21 bases sitting between them. Written as DNA, the CDR3 is TGTGCCAGCTCCCGGACAAGAGACTCGCTGGGCTACACCTTC. This gives the protein CASSRTRDSLGYTF.